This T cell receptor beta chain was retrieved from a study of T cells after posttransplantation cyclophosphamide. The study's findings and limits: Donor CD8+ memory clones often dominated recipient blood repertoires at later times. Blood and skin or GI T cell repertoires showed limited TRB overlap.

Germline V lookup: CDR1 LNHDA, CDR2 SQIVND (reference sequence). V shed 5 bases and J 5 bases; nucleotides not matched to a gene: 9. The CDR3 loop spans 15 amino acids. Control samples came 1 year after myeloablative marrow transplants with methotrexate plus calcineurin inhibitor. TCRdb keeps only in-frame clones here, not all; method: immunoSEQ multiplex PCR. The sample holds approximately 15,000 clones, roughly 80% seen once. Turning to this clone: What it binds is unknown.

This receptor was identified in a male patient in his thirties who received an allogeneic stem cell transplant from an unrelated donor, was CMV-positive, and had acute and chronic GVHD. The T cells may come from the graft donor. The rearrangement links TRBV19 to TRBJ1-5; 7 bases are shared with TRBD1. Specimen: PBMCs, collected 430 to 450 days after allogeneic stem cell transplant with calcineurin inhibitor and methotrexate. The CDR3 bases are TGTGCCAGTAGTCCAAGCGACAGGGTGGATCAGCCCCAGCATTTT. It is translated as CASSPSDRVDQPQHF.